The 16 T cell receptor beta chains reported below all come from one sample, sequenced in a study of OX40 agonist ivuxolimab in advanced cancers. Assay: immunoSEQ multiplex PCR; the TCRdb copy retains only in-frame clones and omits some. Of approximately 38,000 clones listed, about 92% were seen once; the top ten hold less than 9.5%. The sequencing here drew on CD4+ or CD8+ T cells sorted from blood, taken in a trial of the OX40 agonist ivuxolimab. The source of these receptors is an adult with an advanced solid tumor such as melanoma, head and neck, liver or kidney cancer.

The chain recombines TRBV28 with TRBJ2-3, with D possibly being TRBD1 (6 bases). This CDR3 is built from 16 residues. Germline V gene sequence: CDR1 MDHEN, CDR2 SYDVKM. V was shortened by 7 bases and J by 2 bases, with 19 bases between the two germline ends. The CDR3 nucleotides are TGTGCCAGCATCCCATACTGGGACACACACACAGATACGCAGTATTTT. As protein: CASIPYWDTHTDTQYF.

V and J are TRBV4-1 and TRBJ1-1; D unresolved. Germline CDR1 reads MGHRA; CDR2 reads YSYEKL. Trimming left V 2 bases short and J 1 base short, with 17 bases between. This CDR3 has 17 residues. CDR3 bases: TGCGCCAGCAGCCAATTGACGGTCGGGTCGGAGAACACTGAAGCTTTCTTT. Protein product: CASSQLTVGSENTEAFF.

This rearrangement joins TRBV27 to TRBJ2-7, with D unclear. CDR1 is MNHEY, CDR2 SMNVEV, per germline (reference sequence). Between the trimmed V and J ends, which lost 7 bases and 6 bases, there was a span of 7 bases. The CDR3 length is 10 residues. CDR3 bases: TGTGCCAGCATCCCTCCCGAGCAGTACGTC. The encoded protein is CASIPPEQYV.

The chain combines TRBV11-2 with TRBJ2-1; D remains ambiguous. V lost 4 bases, J lost 0 bases, and 10 bases lay in between. Germline loops: CDR1 SGHAT, CDR2 FQNNGV. The CDR3 consists of 15 residues. CDR3 bases: TGTGCCAGCAGCTACGCTCGGCTCTCCTACAATGAGCAGTTCTTC. As protein: CASSYARLSYNEQFF. The full variable domain, in which reference TRBV11-2 and TRBJ2-1 provide the parts outside the CDR3, is EAGVAQSPRYKIIEKRQSVAFWCNPISGHATLYWYQQILGQGPKLLIQFQNNGVVDDSQLPKDRFSAERLKGVDSTLKIQPAKLEDSAVYLCASSYARLSYNEQFFGPGTRLTVL.

The chain couples TRBV5-4 to TRBJ2-5; D uncertain. This CDR3 has 14 residues. The germline gives CDR1 SGHNT, CDR2 YYREEE (reference sequence). V lost 1 base to trimming and J lost 5 bases, with 12 bases between them. Written as DNA, the CDR3 is TGTGCCAGCAGCTTGTGGCTTCAGGAGGAGACCCAGTACTTC. Translating gives CASSLWLQEETQYF. Drawing the rest from reference TRBV5-4 and TRBJ2-5, the complete variable domain is ETGVTQSPTHLIKTRGQQVTLRCSSQSGHNTVSWYQQALGQGPQFIFQYYREEENGRGNFPPRFSGLQFPNYSSELNVNALELDDSALYLCASSLWLQEETQYFGPGTRLLVL.

The chain carries TRBV28 and TRBJ2-1; D is unresolved. Germline CDR1 reads MDHEN; CDR2 reads SYDVKM. Trimming removed 5 bases at V and 7 bases at J, with 6 bases between. The CDR3 spans 11 residues. This chain's CDR3 is CASSHGNEQFF. The CDR3 DNA reads as TGTGCCAGCAGTCACGGGAATGAGCAGTTCTTC.

V and J are TRBV6-5 and TRBJ1-1, with 7 bases fitting TRBD1. V trimming: 4 bases; J trimming: 0 bases; junction bases outside the gene matches: 2. The CDR3 covers 14 residues. Germline CDR1 reads MNHEY; CDR2 reads SVGAGI. The CDR3 is CASSFGTVNTEAFF. Written as DNA, the CDR3 is TGTGCCAGCAGTTTTGGGACAGTGAACACTGAAGCTTTCTTT.

V usage is TRBV27 and J usage is TRBJ2-1; 8 nucleotides agree with TRBD2. The CDR3 is 16 residues long. V dropped 4 bases and J dropped 8; count of bases not matched to a gene: 13. Per the germline V gene, CDR1 is MNHEY and CDR2 is SMNVEV (reference sequence). CDR3 DNA sequence: TGTGCCAGCAGTTCCCCTCCTAGCGGGTTTATCGATGAGCAGTTCTTC. Encoded protein: CASSSPPSGFIDEQFF.

This clone is a singleton in its sample. The rearrangement joins TRBV5-1 to TRBJ2-3; a possible D gene is TRBD1 (5 bases). Germline CDR1 is SGHRS and CDR2 is YFSETQ. The CDR3 is made up of 14 amino acids. Trimming took 1 base from V and 5 from J, leaving 11 bases between them. The CDR3: CASSLSRAGDTQYF. CDR3 in DNA: TGCGCCAGCAGCTTGAGCAGGGCCGGAGATACGCAGTATTTT.

CDR3 in amino acids: CASNPRTPREDEQFF. The CDR3 DNA reads TGTGCCAGCAATCCGAGGACTCCACGGGAGGATGAGCAGTTCTTC. This chain joins TRBV9 and TRBJ2-1, with 7 bases identical to TRBD2. Per the germline V gene, CDR1 is SGDLS and CDR2 is YYNGEE. The CDR3 contains 15 residues. Losses at the gene ends were 6 bases for V and 8 bases for J; bases not matched to a gene: 14.

This chain links TRBV4-3 with TRBJ1-1; no clear D gene. Trimming pared 4 bases from V and 4 bases from J, leaving 19 bases between. Germline-derived CDR1 and CDR2 are LGHNA and YSLEER. This CDR3 is built from 16 residues. In nucleotides, the CDR3 is TGCGCCAGCAGCCCCCTTGCGGAGAAGATGGGCACTGAAGCTTTCTTT. Its translation is CASSPLAEKMGTEAFF.

About this clone: The sample contains more than one DNA sequence encoding this CDR3. The chain employs TRBV5-1 and TRBJ2-1; 7 nucleotides agree with TRBD2. The CDR3 sequence is 17 residues long. Trimming took 0 bases from V and 1 from J; bases not matched to a gene: 7. CDR1 is SGHRS, CDR2 YFSETQ, per germline. CDR3 protein: CASSLEASGSSYNEQFF. The CDR3 coding sequence is TGCGCCAGCAGCTTGGAGGCTAGCGGTTCTTCCTACAATGAGCAGTTCTTC.

The gene calls are TRBV6-5 and TRBJ1-1, with D possibly matching TRBD1 (6 bases). The V gene lost 5 bases and the J gene lost 4 bases, with 14 bases spanning the gap. This CDR3 contains 14 residues. Looked up from germline, CDR1 is MNHEY and CDR2 is SVGAGI. As DNA, the CDR3 is TGTGCCAGCAGTGTTTTACAGGGTCTCACTGAAGCTTTCTTT. It encodes CASSVLQGLTEAFF.

The J gene is TRBJ1-5, the V gene TRBV7-8; D gene uncertain. The CDR3 consists of 17 residues. V shed 0 bases and J shed 2 bases, with 14 bases lying between them. Germline V gene data show CDR1 as SGHVS and CDR2 as FQNEAQ. The CDR3 nucleotides are TGTGCCAGCAGCTTAGCGTCTTCGAACGTGGGCAATCAGCCCCAGCATTTT. Translation: CASSLASSNVGNQPQHF.

This sequence joins TRBV6-5 and TRBJ1-5; D unresolved. The CDR3 runs 13 residues. V gave up 8 bases and J gave up 8 bases, with 16 bases separating them. Germline values: CDR1 MNHEY, CDR2 SVGAGI. This CDR3 is CASGPFGAEPQHF. The CDR3 DNA is TGTGCCAGCGGGCCTTTCGGAGCTGAGCCCCAGCATTTT.

The chain links TRBV25-1 to TRBJ2-1; no firm D call. The germline V gene encodes CDR1 MGHDK and CDR2 SYGVNS. Trimming cost V 4 bases and J 6 bases, with 4 bases left between them. The CDR3 spans 11 residues. The CDR3 DNA is TGTGCCAGCAGTGTCGCCAATGAGCAGTTCTTC. It is translated as CASSVANEQFF.